This entry lists 32 T cell receptor beta chains sequenced from one sample in a study of shared clonotypes between healthy human individuals (dated by TCRdb to 2018 to 2020). The library was built by means of the immunoSEQ multiplex PCR assay. Here the immuneACCESS table is served through TCRdb, limited to in-frame sequences with V and J called. Missing clones are a known gap in these copies; in checked studies unresolved V genes cover under half, and the rest lacks a known reason. The sample table contains millions of clones; only one count was recorded for more than 80% of them. The ten largest make up roughly 0.15% of the sample. Specimen: naive CD4+ T cells sorted from blood. In the paper's terms, the cell subset or site label means: CD45RA+ positively selected. The receptors derive from a man between 18 and 29 years old in good health.

V and J are TRBV11-1 and TRBJ2-7; the D gene is possibly TRBD1 (6 bases). Trimming shortened V by 5 bases and J by 3 bases, and 17 bases separated the two germline ends. CDR1 and CDR2 from the germline V gene are SGHAT and FQDESV (reference sequence). CDR3 length: 15 amino acids. CDR3 sequence reads: CASSKPGTSNYEQYF. CDR3 sequence (DNA): TGTGCCAGCAGCAAACCCGGGACATCCAACTACGAGCAGTACTTC.

The genes are TRBV15 and TRBJ2-4, with D perhaps given as TRBD1 or TRBD2 (5 bases each). Between the trimmed V and J ends, which lost 3 bases and 5 bases, there was a span of 14 bases. Germline V gene data show CDR1 as LNHNV and CDR2 as YYDKDF (reference sequence). This CDR3 spans 15 amino acids. The CDR3 sequence is CATSRGDVLENIQYF. The CDR3 DNA sequence: TGTGCCACCAGCAGGGGGGACGTATTGGAAAACATTCAGTACTTC.

About this clone: Different DNA sequences within this sample yield the same CDR3. The chain joins TRBV29-1 to TRBJ2-2, with D unresolved. Trimming removed 4 bases from V and 6 bases from J, with 9 bases in between. The CDR3 runs 12 residues. Looked up from germline, CDR1 is SQVTM and CDR2 is ANQGSEA. The CDR3 region has the DNA TGCAGCGTTGGCGGTGCGGCCGGGGAGCTGTTTTTT. Its translation: CSVGGAAGELFF.

The rearrangement joins TRBV18 to TRBJ2-7; D is unresolved. The CDR3 totals 14 residues. V was pared by 0 bases and J by 0 bases, with 6 bases between. Germline assignment: CDR1 KGHSH and CDR2 LQKENI. The CDR3 DNA reads as TGTGCCAGCTCACCACCGAAAGGCTCCTACGAGCAGTACTTC. It is translated as CASSPPKGSYEQYF.

The chain has TRBV5-4 and TRBJ1-2; a weak D match, TRBD1 (6 bases). Trimming shortened V by 4 bases and J by 4 bases, and 17 bases separated the two germline ends. The germline V gene has CDR1 SGHNT and CDR2 YYREEE (reference sequence). The CDR3 runs to 15 residues. DNA for the CDR3: TGTGCCAGCAGCCCCAGCCTTACAGGGAGCTATGGCTACACCTTC. It codes for CASSPSLTGSYGYTF.

The V call is TRBV5-1, the J call TRBJ2-2; 9 bases match TRBD1. Germline CDR1 and CDR2: SGHRS and YFSETQ. The junction had 11 bases not matched to a gene; V was cut back by 4 bases and J by 10 bases. This CDR3 comprises 15 residues. The CDR3 bases are TGCGCCAGCAGCCGCACCGGGACAGGGTTTGAGGAGCTGTTTTTT. It encodes CASSRTGTGFEELFF.

This clone was detected only once. The chain couples TRBV5-4 to TRBJ1-6; 8 bases are a match to TRBD1. Germline lookup yields CDR1 SGHNT and CDR2 YYREEE (reference sequence). This CDR3 spans 17 amino acids. The junction had 11 bases not matched to a gene; V was cut back by 0 bases and J by 9 bases. DNA of the CDR3: TGTGCCAGCAGCTTGGGGGGGGAGCCCAGGGGGCTTTCACCCCTCCACTTT. This gives the protein CASSLGGEPRGLSPLHF.

This chain joins TRBV19 and TRBJ2-6; no clear D gene. This CDR3 spans 17 amino acids. From germline, CDR1 is LNHDA and CDR2 SQIVND (reference sequence). V was clipped by 2 bases and J by 2 bases, with 13 bases between them. The CDR3 region has the DNA TGTGCCAGTAGTATAATAGTCGCGAGTACTGGGGCCAACGTCCTGACTTTC. Amino acids: CASSIIVASTGANVLTF.

Points on this clone: Other nucleotide sequences from this sample produce the same CDR3. The chain joins TRBV5-1 to TRBJ1-1; unclear D gene. This CDR3 comprises 13 residues. Deletions cut 3 bases from V and 1 base from J, with 7 bases between. CDR1 and CDR2 from the germline V gene are SGHRS and YFSETQ. CDR3 sequence: CASSSEPNTEAFF. The DNA for the CDR3 is TGCGCCAGCAGCTCGGAGCCGAACACTGAAGCTTTCTTT. Full variable domain (rest looked up from reference TRBV5-1 and TRBJ1-1): KAGVTQTPRYLIKTRGQQVTLSCSPISGHRSVSWYQQTPGQGLQFLFEYFSETQRNKGNFPGRFSGRQFSNSRSEMNVSTLELGDSALYLCASSSEPNTEAFFGQGTRLTVV.

The rearrangement links TRBV6-5 to TRBJ2-7, with D uncertain. The V gene's germline CDR1 is MNHEY and CDR2 SVGAGI. V was pared by 5 bases and J by 4 bases, with 9 bases between. This CDR3 comprises 12 residues. The CDR3 region is CASSRNKYEQYF. For the CDR3, the DNA is TGTGCCAGCAGTCGCAACAAGTACGAGCAGTACTTC.

This clone was recorded only once. V is TRBV2 and J is TRBJ1-4, with a possible D match to TRBD1 (5 bases). V was trimmed by 3 bases and J by 7 bases, leaving 12 bases between them. This CDR3 region has 14 residues. Germline V CDR1 and CDR2: SNHLY, FYNNEI. The CDR3 spells CASSEVGQGEKLFF. CDR3 bases: TGTGCCAGCAGTGAGGTGGGGCAGGGTGAAAAACTGTTTTTT.

The chain has TRBV4-3 and TRBJ2-2; TRBD2 agrees at 11 bases. V dropped 4 bases and J dropped 0; count of bases not matched to a gene: 1. Germline V gene lookup returns CDR1 LGHNA and CDR2 YSLEER. The CDR3 contains 16 residues. CDR3 sequence reads: CASSRTSGSNTGELFF. CDR3 DNA: TGCGCCAGCAGCCGGACTAGCGGGTCGAACACCGGGGAGCTGTTTTTT.

The chain employs TRBV11-1 and TRBJ2-5; D unresolved. The V and J ends lost 1 base and 5 bases respectively, with 17 bases between them. The CDR3 runs to 16 residues. Germline V gene sequence: CDR1 SGHAT, CDR2 FQDESV (reference sequence). The CDR3, as DNA: TGTGCCAGCAGCTTAGATGATAGTCGAGGTTGGGAGACCCAGTACTTC. Translating gives CASSLDDSRGWETQYF.

The J gene is TRBJ2-2, the V gene TRBV4-1, with 7 bases identical to TRBD1. Germline V lookup: CDR1 MGHRA, CDR2 YSYEKL. Trimming cost V 0 bases and J 2 bases; bases outside gene matches: 3. This CDR3 has 16 residues. CDR3: CASSQEGTVNTGELFF. Written as DNA, the CDR3 is TGCGCCAGCAGCCAAGAAGGGACAGTAAACACCGGGGAGCTGTTTTTT.

The chain is built from TRBV11-3 and TRBJ2-5; D is possibly TRBD1 (5 bases). V lost 1 base and J 3 bases, leaving 12 bases between the germline ends. The CDR3 is 15 amino acids. Per the germline V gene, CDR1 is SGHNT and CDR2 is YENEEA. CDR3 in DNA: TGTGCCAGCAGCTTAGGTGACAGCGCCAAAGAGACCCAGTACTTC. This encodes CASSLGDSAKETQYF.

The rearrangement links TRBV5-1 to TRBJ1-1; D is unresolved. V was trimmed by 2 bases and J by 0 bases, leaving 17 bases between them. CDR1 and CDR2 (germline): SGHRS, YFSETQ. The CDR3 spans 17 residues. The CDR3 DNA sequence: TGCGCCAGCAGCTTCTCTTTAGGGAGCAACATGAACACTGAAGCTTTCTTT. Amino acids: CASSFSLGSNMNTEAFF.

The table lists this clone with a count of one. The genes are TRBV7-9 and TRBJ1-1, with D hard to call. The length of the CDR3 is 14 residues. CDR1 is SEHNR and CDR2 is FQNEAQ in the germline V gene (reference sequence). The V gene lost 3 bases and the J gene lost 5 bases, with 13 bases spanning the gap. CDR3 loop: CASSFFAAETEAFF. The CDR3 DNA follows: TGTGCCAGCAGCTTTTTTGCCGCCGAAACTGAAGCTTTCTTT.

The genes are TRBV19 and TRBJ1-4; 9 bases are shared with TRBD1. The CDR3 runs 14 residues. V trimming: 6 bases; J trimming: 7 bases; junction bases outside the gene matches: 6. The V gene's germline CDR1 is LNHDA and CDR2 SQIVND (reference sequence). CDR3: CASRGGQGPEKLFF. The CDR3 DNA follows: TGTGCCAGTAGGGGGGGACAGGGACCTGAAAAACTGTTTTTT.

The genes are TRBV7-9 and TRBJ2-4; possibly TRBD1 for D (5 bases). The CDR3 runs 14 residues. The V gene lost 0 bases and the J gene lost 5 bases, with 8 bases spanning the gap. Germline CDR1 is SEHNR and CDR2 is FQNEAQ (reference sequence). The CDR3 region is CASSLAGLENIQYF. CDR3 coding DNA: TGTGCCAGCAGCTTAGCGGGGCTGGAAAACATTCAGTACTTC.

V and J are TRBV25-1 and TRBJ2-7; 7 bases match TRBD1. The CDR3 has 14 residues. The germline CDR1 and CDR2 sequences are MGHDK and SYGVNS. V lost 6 bases and J lost 2; bases outside the gene matches: 7. For the CDR3, the DNA is TGTGCCAGCAGCTATACAGGGGCCGCCTACGAGCAGTACTTC. Residues: CASSYTGAAYEQYF.

This clone came up once. The J gene is TRBJ2-2, the V gene TRBV21-1; TRBD1 is the table's D call and was not checked against the DNA. TRBV21-1 is reported as a pseudogene. The CDR3 loop spans 17 amino acids. CDR3 region: CASRSDRGLRYTGELFF. The CDR3 DNA is TGTGCCAGCAGATCGGACAGGGGGCTTCGGTACACCGGGGAGCTGTTTTTT.

The CDR3, as DNA: TGCGCCAGCAGCTGGCTTGGCGGGAGGGGCACCGGGGAGCTGTTTTTT. Translation gives CASSWLGGRGTGELFF. The chain has TRBV5-1 and TRBJ2-2; TRBD2 agrees at 9 bases. This CDR3 is 16 amino acids long. Germline lookup yields CDR1 SGHRS and CDR2 YFSETQ. With V trimmed by 3 bases and J by 4 bases, 7 bases remained unmatched.

V is TRBV9 and J is TRBJ2-7; unclear D gene. CDR3 length: 16 amino acids. V lost 2 bases, J lost 0 bases, and 15 bases lay in between. Looked up from germline, CDR1 is SGDLS and CDR2 is YYNGEE. The CDR3 nucleotides read TGTGCCAGCAGCGTTTCAGAACATACCGCCTCCTACGAGCAGTACTTC. It is translated as CASSVSEHTASYEQYF.

V and J are TRBV27 and TRBJ2-7, with TRBD2 identical over 11 bases. V shed 4 bases and J 0 bases; nucleotides not matched to a gene: 11. The CDR3 is made up of 18 amino acids. Germline V gene sequence: CDR1 MNHEY, CDR2 SMNVEV (reference sequence). This chain's CDR3 is CASSSSSSGGPSSYEQYF. CDR3 DNA: TGTGCCAGCAGTTCCTCGTCTAGCGGGGGGCCCAGCTCCTACGAGCAGTACTTC.

The chain combines TRBV7-8 with TRBJ2-7, with TRBD1 identical over 7 bases. CDR3 length equals 14 residues. Germline V gene data show CDR1 as SGHVS and CDR2 as FQNEAQ. After removal of 5 bases from V and 2 bases from J, the junction contained 6 bases not matched to a gene. The CDR3 DNA sequence: TGTGCCAGCAGCCCAGGGACAGAGGCCTACGAGCAGTACTTC. Translating gives CASSPGTEAYEQYF. The entire variable domain, with the rest obtained from reference TRBV7-8 and TRBJ2-7, is as follows: GAGVSQSPRYKVAKRGQDVALRCDPISGHVSLFWYQQALGQGPEFLTYFQNEAQLDKSGLPSDRFFAERPEGSVSTLKIQRTQQEDSAVYLCASSPGTEAYEQYFGPGTRLTVT.

The V gene is TRBV6-6, the J gene TRBJ2-3; D unresolved. CDR3 length: 15 residues. V lost 2 bases, J lost 6 bases, and 15 bases lay in between. CDR1 MNHNY and CDR2 SVGAGI come from the germline V gene (reference sequence). The CDR3 here is CASSYDTESLDTQYF. Written as DNA, the CDR3 is TGTGCCAGCAGTTACGATACCGAGTCTTTGGATACGCAGTATTTT.

V is TRBV5-6 and J is TRBJ1-1, with D possibly matching TRBD1 (5 bases). The V end was cut by 1 base, the J end by 4 bases, with 14 bases between. Germline V gene sequence: CDR1 SGHDT, CDR2 YYEEEE. There are 15 residues in the CDR3. CDR3 sequence (DNA): TGTGCCAGCAGCTTGAGGGGCAGGCTGGGCACTGAAGCTTTCTTT. It codes for CASSLRGRLGTEAFF.

The rearrangement links TRBV4-3 to TRBJ2-5; 7 bases are shared with TRBD2. The J call is uncertain, as TRBJ2-7 better fits the DNA end. Germline V gene data show CDR1 as LGHNA and CDR2 as YSLEER. The CDR3 sequence is 19 residues long. CDR3 coding DNA: TGCGCCAGCAGCCAAGGGGCTGCGGGAGTAAAAACTGGTCTCTACGAGCAGTACTTC. This encodes CASSQGAAGVKTGLYEQYF.

J is TRBJ2-1 and V is TRBV11-2; 9 nucleotides align to TRBD1. In germline, CDR1 is SGHAT, CDR2 FQNNGV. After removal of 5 bases from V and 5 bases from J, the junction contained 10 bases not matched to a gene. The CDR3 extends over 16 amino acids. CDR3 sequence reads: CASSPRGQGRNNEQFF. The CDR3 DNA reads TGTGCCAGCAGCCCAAGAGGACAGGGGCGCAACAATGAGCAGTTCTTC. Full variable domain (outside the CDR3, taken from reference TRBV11-2 and TRBJ2-1): EAGVAQSPRYKIIEKRQSVAFWCNPISGHATLYWYQQILGQGPKLLIQFQNNGVVDDSQLPKDRFSAERLKGVDSTLKIQPAKLEDSAVYLCASSPRGQGRNNEQFFGPGTRLTVL.

This sequence joins TRBV7-2 and TRBJ1-5; D is possibly TRBD1 (6 bases). CDR3 size: 14 residues. The germline CDR1 and CDR2 sequences are SGHTA and FQGNSA. Trimming cost V 3 bases and J 5 bases, with 11 bases left between them. CDR3 protein: CASSFRGGDQPQHF. The CDR3 DNA reads TGTGCCAGCAGCTTCCGGGGGGGCGATCAGCCCCAGCATTTT.

This clone was recorded once. The chain employs TRBV5-1 and TRBJ1-2; possible D gene TRBD1, 6 bases. CDR3 length: 13 amino acids. V gave up 2 bases and J gave up 8 bases, with 13 bases separating them. The germline V gene has CDR1 SGHRS and CDR2 YFSETQ. For the CDR3, the DNA is TGCGCCAGCAGCTTATTCCGGGACAACGGCTACACCTTC. It yields the protein CASSLFRDNGYTF.

The J gene is TRBJ1-2, the V gene TRBV27, with D possibly being TRBD1 (6 bases). In germline, CDR1 is MNHEY, CDR2 SMNVEV (reference sequence). CDR3 length: 15 residues. Trimming left V 5 bases short and J 3 bases short, with 16 bases between. The CDR3 reads CASSRNRVLDYGYTF. The CDR3 bases are TGTGCCAGCAGTCGAAACAGGGTTTTGGACTATGGCTACACCTTC.